Below, 10 T cell receptor beta chains from the same sample are listed, as sequenced in a study of CD4 T cells in relation to SARS-CoV-2 and coronaviruses. Data came from immunoSEQ multiplex PCR; TCRdb stores just in-frame clones and leaves some out. Of about 56,000 clones in the sample, about 91% were seen once. The sequenced sample was naive CD4+ T cells from PBMCs. Indicated subset: naive CD4+ T cells isolated by negative enrichment. Source of these receptors: an adult with COVID-19.

The chain joins TRBV28 to TRBJ2-6; D is perhaps TRBD1 (5 bases). Trimming shortened V by 9 bases and J by 2 bases, and 14 bases separated the two germline ends. This CDR3 comprises 15 residues. From germline, CDR1 is MDHEN and CDR2 SYDVKM. The CDR3 region is CASRLRGAGANVLTF. In DNA, the CDR3 is TGTGCCAGTCGGCTAAGGGGCGCTGGGGCCAACGTCCTGACTTTC.

The chain combines TRBV18 with TRBJ1-4; TRBD1 is a possible D gene (6 bases). Germline CDR1 KGHSH, CDR2 LQKENI. This CDR3 spans 16 amino acids. Trimming removed 0 bases at V and 3 bases at J, with 11 bases between. DNA of the CDR3: TGTGCCAGCTCACCACCGACCGGGACACCTAATGAAAAACTGTTTTTT. This encodes CASSPPTGTPNEKLFF.

V is TRBV4-1 and J is TRBJ2-3, with 13 bases fitting TRBD2. The CDR3 is 17 amino acids. Germline CDR1 and CDR2: MGHRA and YSYEKL. The junction had 4 bases not matched to a gene; V was cut back by 2 bases and J by 2 bases. CDR3 nucleotide sequence: TGCGCCAGCAGCCAAAAGGGACTAGCGGGGAACACAGATACGCAGTATTTT. Its protein product is CASSQKGLAGNTDTQYF.

This clone was recorded only once. The V and J genes are TRBV28 and TRBJ1-2, with 9 nucleotides matching TRBD1. The CDR3 extends over 17 amino acids. In germline, CDR1 is MDHEN, CDR2 SYDVKM. V shed 7 bases and J 1 base; nucleotides not matched to a gene: 13. CDR3 sequence: CASNSGTGFFSNYGYTF. CDR3 nucleotide sequence: TGTGCCAGCAACTCCGGGACAGGGTTTTTCAGTAACTATGGCTACACCTTC.

The V call is TRBV11-2, the J call TRBJ2-7, with D possibly being TRBD2 (5 bases). CDR1 SGHAT and CDR2 FQNNGV come from the germline V gene. The V end was cut by 2 bases, the J end by 6 bases, with 20 bases between. This CDR3 spans 16 amino acids. The CDR3 bases are TGTGCCAGCAGCTTAATTCGGGAAACCGGGATTCGCGAGCAGTACTTC. Protein sequence: CASSLIRETGIREQYF.

The gene calls are TRBV7-9 and TRBJ2-2; TRBD2 matches at 9 bases. The J segment lost 7 bases and the V segment lost 4 bases, leaving 16 bases of the junction unmatched. The CDR3 is 18 amino acids. Germline V gene data show CDR1 as SEHNR and CDR2 as FQNEAQ (reference sequence). The CDR3 spells CASSYPIYAGGSGGELFF. DNA for the CDR3: TGTGCCAGCAGCTACCCCATCTACGCGGGAGGGAGTGGCGGGGAGCTGTTTTTT.

The chain employs TRBV6-2 or TRBV6-3 and TRBJ2-2; no definite D call. The CDR3 is 13 residues long. Germline CDR1 MNHEY, CDR2 SVGEGT. Trimming cost V 0 bases and J 6 bases, with 5 bases left between them. CDR3: CASSYSLAGELFF. In nucleotides, the CDR3 is TGTGCCAGCAGTTACTCGCTAGCCGGGGAGCTGTTTTTT.

The chain has TRBV5-4 and TRBJ2-1; the match to TRBD2 covers 7 bases. V lost 0 bases to trimming and J lost 4 bases; unmatched junction nucleotides: 4. CDR1 and CDR2 from the germline V gene are SGHNT and YYREEE (reference sequence). The CDR3 is 15 amino acids. The CDR3 nucleotides are TGTGCCAGCAGCTTGGAGGCTAGCGGTTACAATGAGCAGTTCTTC. Its translation is CASSLEASGYNEQFF.

The genes are TRBV7-3 and TRBJ2-1, with D tentatively TRBD2 (5 bases). The V end lost 0 bases, the J end lost 11 bases, and 8 bases lay between the germline ends. From germline, CDR1 is SGHTA and CDR2 FQGTGA. This CDR3 is 12 amino acids long. CDR3 sequence (DNA): TGTGCCAGCAGCTTAACCGGGGAGCAGCAGTTCTTC. As protein: CASSLTGEQQFF.

The table lists this clone with a count of one. The chain recombines TRBV6-2 or TRBV6-3 with TRBJ2-2, with D possibly matching TRBD1 (7 bases). The CDR3 contains 16 residues. The V end was cut by 1 base, the J end by 2 bases, with 11 bases between. Germline CDR1 MNHEY, CDR2 SVGEGT. This chain's CDR3 is CASSYLGGGNTGELFF. The DNA of the CDR3 is TGTGCCAGCAGTTACTTAGGAGGGGGCAACACCGGGGAGCTGTTTTTT.